This TCR beta chain was documented in a study of T cell repertoires in cytomegalovirus infection. Findings and caveats of the study: People with CMV and the relevant HLA were identified by cumulative public TCR beta family frequency.

This clonotype showed up just a few times. Its antigen is currently unknown. Via MiXCR, TCRdb re-called the reads, giving one row per CDR3 protein. Counted here are around 300,000 distinct CDR3 sequences, 20% to 25% occurring once; the ten biggest clones make up 13%. This receptor was identified in a human donor in good health (CMV status not recorded). Some clones in this sample may be carry-over from other donors' samples. Sequences were derived from cultured PBMCs, sampled from culture after CMV antigen stimulation.

CDR3 nucleotides: TGTGCCAGCAGCGTCAAGATGGGACTAGCGGGATCGTACGAGCAGTACGTC. Its protein product is CASSVKMGLAGSYEQYV. The chain links TRBV5-6 to TRBJ2-7; 13 positions agree with TRBD2. The CDR3 is made up of 17 amino acids. Per the germline V gene, CDR1 is SGHDT and CDR2 is YYEEEE. Trimming cost V 4 bases and J 4 bases; bases outside gene matches: 11.